The source of this T cell receptor (beta chain) is a study of T cell clones after liver transplantation (dated by TCRdb to the late 2010s). A note on the overall study: The samples were obtained from ITN030ST, a randomized trial that attempted immunosuppression withdrawal within 2 years after liver transplantation. Donor-reactive T cell clones were identified by TCRbeta sequencing after a pre-transplant mixed lymphocyte reaction and then tracked in post-transplant blood. Of the eight recipients, a few were HCV-positive, while the remaining recipients had been transplanted for non-autoimmune, non-viral indications. Blood samples were taken pre-transplant, pre-randomization before withdrawal, and post-randomization after full withdrawal or failed withdrawal. As an antigen-independent comparator for the donor-reactive sequences, third party-reactive TCRbeta sequences from pre-transplant MLRs were identified as well. Subjects received no induction therapy and standard immunosuppression until randomization at 12-24 months post-transplant. A cohort of 8 liver transplant recipients was studied, of whom 3 were classified as tolerant and 5 as non-tolerant. Tolerance was defined as complete immunosuppression withdrawal for at least one year with no rise in liver enzymes beyond twice the upper limit of normal. Points the paper makes about the study in general: Circulating donor-reactive CD4 TCRbeta sequences fell significantly post-transplant in 5 of 8 subjects, irrespective of tolerance or HCV status. Because allograft tissue specimens were not available, migration of donor-reactive T cells into the graft, rather than deletion, may have occurred. Conclusions were preliminary, limited by small, heterogeneous patient numbers and non-standardized post-transplant time points. Donor-reactive sequences decreased more than third party-reactive sequences, which suggests partial antigen-specific deletion that was not related to withdrawal success. When repertoire turnover was taken into account, detection of donor-reactive sequences was significantly reduced in 7 of 8 subjects for CD4 and in 8 of 8 subjects for CD8. Low numbers of available donor cells limited the measurable donor-reactive repertoire in a couple of subjects.

Trimming costs V 3 bases and J 2 bases, and their ends lie 13 bases apart. CDR1 and CDR2 were assigned from the germline V gene as SGHNT and YENEEA. The CDR3 runs 15 amino acids, cysteine and phenylalanine included. Of the read, only the CDR3 DNA is kept; its 45 bases are in frame from base 1. Only one count was recorded for this clone. Its antigen target is currently unknown. Base qualities are not at hand, and no much larger clone is one base apart. Using immunoSEQ, frozen genomic DNA was subjected to high-throughput TCRbeta CDR3 sequencing, a process that included PCR amplification, mapping, bias correction and internal controls. As for the authors' bioinformatics: Only productive rearrangements were retained, and each unique TCRbeta sequence was defined by its CDR3 nucleotide sequence together with its V and J gene. For a sequence to be called donor-reactive, it needed a frequency of at least 0.01% and at least 5-fold expansion in CFSE-low cells compared with unstimulated pre-transplant cells. Per-subject minimum frequency thresholds, based on the lowest-template unstimulated sample, ensured at least 90% detection power. Jensen-Shannon divergence between the top 1000 TCRbeta sequences after and before transplant was used to measure repertoire turnover. Changes in detection of donor-reactive sequences were tested with two-sided Fisher's exact tests. As stored in TCRdb, this immuneACCESS dataset retains in-frame rearrangements with V and J assigned. A fraction of the clones does not appear; measured against another copy, unresolved V genes explain less than half of the discrepancy, and the remainder lacks a known reason. V and J calls and clone size are as listed in that table; D and trimming were resolved from the DNA. This sample comprises 53,000 or so clones, 65% to 85% of them detected only once. In total, the top ten clones hold approximately 8% of the sample.

What this sample's time point label stands for: pre-transplant. Unstimulated PBMCs, after thawing, were stained for CD3, CD4 and CD8 and then FACS-sorted into CD3+CD4+ and CD3+CD8+ populations. All 8 studied subjects were randomized to withdrawal of immunosuppression. The Qiagen DNeasy Blood and Tissue Kit was used for genomic DNA isolation. The source was CD4+ T cells from blood, collected before liver transplant. The V gene is TRBV11-3 and the J gene is TRBJ2-5, with TRBD2 as a weak D call on 5 bases. The clonotype comes from a human donor who received a liver transplant. The CDR3 region reads CASSFYSGSQETQYF. Read as DNA, the sequence is TGTGCCAGCAGCTTTTACTCGGGGTCTCAAGAGACCCAGTACTTC.